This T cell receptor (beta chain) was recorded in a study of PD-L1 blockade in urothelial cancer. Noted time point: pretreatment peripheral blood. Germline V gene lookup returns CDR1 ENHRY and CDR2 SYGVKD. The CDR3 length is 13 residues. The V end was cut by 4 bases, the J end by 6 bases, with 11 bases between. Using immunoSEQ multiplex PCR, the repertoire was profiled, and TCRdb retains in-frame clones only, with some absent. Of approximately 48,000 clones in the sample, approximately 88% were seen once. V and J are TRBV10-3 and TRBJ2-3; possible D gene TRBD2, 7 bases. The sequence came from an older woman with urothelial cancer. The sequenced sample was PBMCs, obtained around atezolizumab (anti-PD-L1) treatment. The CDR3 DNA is TGTGCCATCAGTGCGGGGGGCAGGGATACGCAGTATTTT. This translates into CAISAGGRDTQYF.